This entry lists 9 T cell receptor beta chains sequenced from one sample in a study of blood T cell repertoires in COVID-19. TCRdb's copy holds only in-frame clones and misses some; the assay was immunoSEQ multiplex PCR. The sample has more than 95,000 clones; about 80% are singletons. The sample taken for sequencing was peripheral blood. These receptors all come from a man between 60 and 75 years old with acute or convalescent COVID-19.

J is TRBJ2-5 and V is TRBV7-9; TRBD1 might be the D (6 bases). This CDR3 contains 14 residues. Germline CDR1 SEHNR, CDR2 FQNEAQ (reference sequence). V shed 2 bases and J shed 1 base, with 8 bases lying between them. The CDR3: CASSLNRAQETQYF. CDR3 coding DNA: TGTGCCAGCAGCTTAAACAGGGCCCAAGAGACCCAGTACTTC.

The chain carries TRBV11-3 and TRBJ2-3; perhaps TRBD1 as D (5 bases). V lost 0 bases, J lost 2 bases, and 15 bases lay in between. Germline CDR1 is SGHNT and CDR2 is YENEEA. The length of the CDR3 is 17 residues. CDR3 coding DNA: TGTGCCAGCAGCTTAGATTGGGGCACCTCGTACACAGATACGCAGTATTTT. Its translation is CASSLDWGTSYTDTQYF.

V usage is TRBV7-2 and J usage is TRBJ2-1; 9 bases line up with TRBD2. With 0 bases clipped from V and 2 bases from J, the junction kept 2 bases outside the gene matches. CDR3 length equals 16 residues. Germline values: CDR1 SGHTA, CDR2 FQGNSA. The CDR3 loop reads CASSLAPSGTYNEQFF. The CDR3, as DNA: TGTGCCAGCAGCTTAGCGCCTAGCGGGACCTACAATGAGCAGTTCTTC.

This chain joins TRBV7-2 and TRBJ1-6, with 8 bases fitting TRBD1. Germline CDR1 reads SGHTA; CDR2 reads FQGNSA. The CDR3 runs to 15 residues. Trimming removed 4 bases from V and 9 bases from J; junction bases left unmatched: 8. The CDR3 region has the DNA TGTGCCAGCAGCTCTAAGTGGACAGGGACTTCACCCCTCCACTTT. It codes for CASSSKWTGTSPLHF.

This rearrangement joins TRBV18 to TRBJ1-1, with 7 bases fitting TRBD1. The V segment lost 5 bases and the J segment 5 bases; nucleotides outside the gene matches: 11. Germline-derived CDR1 and CDR2 are KGHSH and LQKENI. This CDR3 is 15 amino acids long. CDR3 protein: CASSNTQGRSTEAFF. For the CDR3, the DNA is TGTGCCAGCTCAAACACACAGGGGAGGTCTACTGAAGCTTTCTTT.

This rearrangement joins TRBV11-2 to TRBJ1-5; 10 bases align to TRBD1. The CDR3 covers 15 residues. Germline CDR1 and CDR2: SGHAT and FQNNGV. Trimming removed 5 bases from V and 2 bases from J; junction bases left unmatched: 3. CDR3 coding DNA: TGTGCCAGCAGCCCCGACAGGGGGCGCAATCAGCCCCAGCATTTT. Encoded protein: CASSPDRGRNQPQHF.

The chain has TRBV19 and TRBJ2-5, with D hard to call. V lost 5 bases and J 9 bases, leaving 13 bases between the germline ends. Germline CDR1 reads LNHDA; CDR2 reads SQIVND (reference sequence). This CDR3 comprises 12 residues. CDR3 sequence: CASSAPLTAQYF. CDR3 DNA sequence: TGTGCCAGTAGTGCACCCCTCACGGCCCAGTACTTC.

The chain's CDR3 is CASSQGQVYYGYTF. The CDR3 DNA is TGCGCCAGCAGCCAAGGACAGGTTTACTATGGCTACACCTTC. The rearrangement joins TRBV4-1 to TRBJ1-2; D is perhaps TRBD1 (6 bases). V was trimmed by 1 base and J by 3 bases, leaving 9 bases between them. The CDR3 consists of 14 residues. Germline loops: CDR1 MGHRA, CDR2 YSYEKL.

As for this clone: Other DNA sequences in the sample encode the same CDR3. The chain has TRBV11-3 and TRBJ2-2; 8 nucleotides align to TRBD1. The trim removed 4 bases at V and 3 bases at J, leaving 4 bases unmatched. This CDR3 has 15 residues. CDR1 is SGHNT, CDR2 YENEEA, per germline. CDR3 loop: CASSSGQGDTGELFF. CDR3 DNA: TGTGCCAGCAGCTCCGGACAGGGCGACACCGGGGAGCTGTTTTTT.